This T cell receptor (beta chain) is from a study of blood T cell repertoires in COVID-19. Using immunoSEQ multiplex PCR, the repertoire was profiled, and TCRdb retains in-frame clones only, with some absent. The sample contains around 300,000 clones, around 90% of which appear only once. Germline lookup yields CDR1 MGHRA and CDR2 YSYEKL. V lost 4 bases and J 5 bases, leaving 17 bases between the germline ends. The CDR3 totals 16 residues. This clone is a singleton in its sample. Participants, roughly 18 to 100 years old, spanned around 25 US areas. What the recovered Cohort 3 donors had was two negative PCRs, clearance, or symptom resolution.

The chain joins TRBV4-1 to TRBJ1-4, with D perhaps TRBD1 (5 bases). Sequencing input: PBMCs or T cells enriched from blood (not recorded which). The clonotype comes from a woman aged 40-49 years who had recovered from COVID-19. CDR3 DNA sequence: TGCGCCAGCAGCCCCGGCCAGGCGGGGGGAAATGAAAAACTGTTTTTT. It yields the protein CASSPGQAGGNEKLFF.